This T cell receptor beta chain was identified during a study of early T cells in non-severe SARS-CoV-2 infection. This clonotype was observed at least ten times. TCRdb fed the 5' RACE reads into MiXCR, producing one record per CDR3 protein. The repertoire holds some 30,000 distinct CDR3 sequences, with approximately 5.3% as singletons. Germline loops: CDR1 SGHVS, CDR2 FQNEAQ. This CDR3 comprises 16 residues. V shed 3 bases and J 3 bases; nucleotides not matched to a gene: 4. Sequencing was carried out using whole blood. The chain has TRBV7-8 and TRBJ1-6; 8 bases line up with TRBD1. The source is an adult who was a healthcare worker with PCR-confirmed SARS-CoV-2 infection or an uninfected control (not recorded which). CDR3 in amino acids: CASSFWTGNYNSPLHF. CDR3 in DNA: TGTGCCAGCAGCTTTTGGACAGGGAACTATAATTCACCCCTCCACTTT.